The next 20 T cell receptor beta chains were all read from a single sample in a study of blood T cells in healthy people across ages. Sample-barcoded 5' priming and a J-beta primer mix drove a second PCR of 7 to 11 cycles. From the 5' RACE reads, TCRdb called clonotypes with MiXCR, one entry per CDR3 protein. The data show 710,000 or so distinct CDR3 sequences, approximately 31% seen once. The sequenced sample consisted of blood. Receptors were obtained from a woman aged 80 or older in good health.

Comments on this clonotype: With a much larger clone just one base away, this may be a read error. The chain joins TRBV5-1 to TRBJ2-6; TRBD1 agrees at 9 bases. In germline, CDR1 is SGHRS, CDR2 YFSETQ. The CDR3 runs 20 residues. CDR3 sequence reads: CASNLNNLDRGSSGANVLTF. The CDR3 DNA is TGCGCCAGCAACTTGAATAATCTGGACAGGGGAAGCTCTGGGGCCAACGTCCTGACTTTC.

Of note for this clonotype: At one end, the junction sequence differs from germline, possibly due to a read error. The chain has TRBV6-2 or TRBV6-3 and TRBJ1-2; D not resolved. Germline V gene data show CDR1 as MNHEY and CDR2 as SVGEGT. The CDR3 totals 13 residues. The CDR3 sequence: CASSLAVNYDYTF. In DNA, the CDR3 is TGTGCCAGCAGTTTGGCAGTCAACTATGACTACACCTTC.

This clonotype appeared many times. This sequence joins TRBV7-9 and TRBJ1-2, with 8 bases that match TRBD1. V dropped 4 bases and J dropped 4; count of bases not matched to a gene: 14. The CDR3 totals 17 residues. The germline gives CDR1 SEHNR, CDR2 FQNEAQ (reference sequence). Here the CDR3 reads CASSSRQLSGGAYGYTF. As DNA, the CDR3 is TGTGCCAGCAGCTCTAGACAATTATCAGGGGGCGCCTATGGCTACACCTTC.

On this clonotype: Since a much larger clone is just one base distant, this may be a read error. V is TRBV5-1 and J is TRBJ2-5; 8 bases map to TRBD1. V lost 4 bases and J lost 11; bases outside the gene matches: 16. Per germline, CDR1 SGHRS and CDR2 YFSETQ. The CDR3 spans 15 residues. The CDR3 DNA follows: TGCGCCAGCAGCCCAGGGGGCGACCGTTTTAGTGAGCAGTACTTC. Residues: CASSPGGDRFSEQYF.

CDR3 bases: TGTGCCAGCAGCTTCATGACGGATCCTCAGCCCCAGCATTTT. It translates to CASSFMTDPQPQHF. V gene TRBV7-9 combines with J gene TRBJ1-5; D gene ambiguous. CDR1 and CDR2 from the germline V gene are SEHNR and FQNEAQ (reference sequence). The CDR3 has 14 residues. V dropped 3 bases and J dropped 6 bases, with 12 bases sitting between them.

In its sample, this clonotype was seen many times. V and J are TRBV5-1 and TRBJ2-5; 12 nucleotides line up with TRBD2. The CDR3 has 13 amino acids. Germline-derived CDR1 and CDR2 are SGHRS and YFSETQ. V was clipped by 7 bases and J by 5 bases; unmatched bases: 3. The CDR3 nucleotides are TGCGCCAGCCGACTAGCGGGGGTTGAGACCCAGTACTTC. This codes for CASRLAGVETQYF.

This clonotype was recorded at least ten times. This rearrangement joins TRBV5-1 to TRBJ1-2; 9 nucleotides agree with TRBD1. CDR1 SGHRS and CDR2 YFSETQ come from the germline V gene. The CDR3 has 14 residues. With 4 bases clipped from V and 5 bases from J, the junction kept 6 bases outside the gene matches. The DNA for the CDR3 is TGCGCCAGCAGCCCTGGGGACAGGGTTTATGGCTACACCTTC. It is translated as CASSPGDRVYGYTF. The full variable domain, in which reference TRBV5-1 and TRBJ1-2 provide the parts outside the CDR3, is KAGVTQTPRYLIKTRGQQVTLSCSPISGHRSVSWYQQTPGQGLQFLFEYFSETQRNKGNFPGRFSGRQFSNSRSEMNVSTLELGDSALYLCASSPGDRVYGYTFGSGTRLTVV.

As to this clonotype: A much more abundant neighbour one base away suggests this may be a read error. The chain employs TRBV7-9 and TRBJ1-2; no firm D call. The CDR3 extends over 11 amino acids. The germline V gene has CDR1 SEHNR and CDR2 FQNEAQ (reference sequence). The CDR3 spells CVSTLGYGYTF. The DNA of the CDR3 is TGTGTCAGCACCTTAGGGTATGGCTACACCTTC.

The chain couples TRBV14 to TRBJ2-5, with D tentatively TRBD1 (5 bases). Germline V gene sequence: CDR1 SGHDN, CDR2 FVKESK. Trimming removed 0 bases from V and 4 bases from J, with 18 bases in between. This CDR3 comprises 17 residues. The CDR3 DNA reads TGTGCCAGCAGCCAAGATTTTAACTTGTTAGGGGCAGAGACCCAGTACTTC. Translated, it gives CASSQDFNLLGAETQYF.

The CDR3 sequence: CSVATGSTNYGYTF. The CDR3 DNA reads TGCAGCGTCGCAACAGGCTCAACTAACTATGGCTACACCTTC. This chain joins TRBV29-1 and TRBJ1-2; possible D gene TRBD1, 5 bases. There are 14 residues in the CDR3. From germline, CDR1 is SQVTM and CDR2 ANQGSEA. Trimming left V 6 bases short and J 0 bases short, with 14 bases between.

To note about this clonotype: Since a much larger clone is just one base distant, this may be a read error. DNA for the CDR3: TGTACCAGCAGCTTGGGAGCTCGGAACACAGATACGCAGTATTTT. Amino acids: CTSSLGARNTDTQYF. This chain joins TRBV5-5 and TRBJ2-3; a possible D gene is TRBD2 (5 bases). The CDR3 spans 15 residues. The germline V gene encodes CDR1 SGHKS and CDR2 YYEKEE (reference sequence).

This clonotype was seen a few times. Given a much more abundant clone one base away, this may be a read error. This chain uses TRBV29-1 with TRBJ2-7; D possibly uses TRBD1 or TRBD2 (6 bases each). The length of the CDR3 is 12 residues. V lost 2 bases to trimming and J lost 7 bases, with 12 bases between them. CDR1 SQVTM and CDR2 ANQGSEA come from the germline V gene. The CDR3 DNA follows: TGCAGCGTTGAATTAGGGGGAGGTGAGCAGTACTTC. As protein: CSVELGGGEQYF.

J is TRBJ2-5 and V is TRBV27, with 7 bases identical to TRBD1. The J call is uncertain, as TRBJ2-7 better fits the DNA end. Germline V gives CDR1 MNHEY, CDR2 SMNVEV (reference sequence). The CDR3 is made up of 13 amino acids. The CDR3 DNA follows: TGTGCCAACCAGTCGACAGGGCGATACGAGCAGTACTTC. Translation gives CANQSTGRYEQYF.

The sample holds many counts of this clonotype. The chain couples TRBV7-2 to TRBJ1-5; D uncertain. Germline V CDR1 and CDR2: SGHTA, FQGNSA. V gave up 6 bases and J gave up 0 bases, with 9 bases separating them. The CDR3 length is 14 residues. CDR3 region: CASSLSRSNQPQHF. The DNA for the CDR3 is TGTGCCAGCAGTTTGAGTCGTAGCAATCAGCCCCAGCATTTT. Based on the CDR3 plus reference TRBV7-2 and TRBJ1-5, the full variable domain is GAGVSQSPSNKVTEKGKDVELRCDPISGHTALYWYRQSLGQGLEFLIYFQGNSAPDKSGLPSDRFSAERTGGSVSTLTIQRTQQEDSAVYLCASSLSRSNQPQHFGDGTRLSIL.

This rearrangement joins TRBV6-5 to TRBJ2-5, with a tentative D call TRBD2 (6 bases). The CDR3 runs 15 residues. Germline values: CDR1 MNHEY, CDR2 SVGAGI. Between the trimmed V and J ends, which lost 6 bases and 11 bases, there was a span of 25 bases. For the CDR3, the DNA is TGTGCCAGCAGCCCCGACTGGGGACTGTACAATGAGCAGTACTTC. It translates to CASSPDWGLYNEQYF.

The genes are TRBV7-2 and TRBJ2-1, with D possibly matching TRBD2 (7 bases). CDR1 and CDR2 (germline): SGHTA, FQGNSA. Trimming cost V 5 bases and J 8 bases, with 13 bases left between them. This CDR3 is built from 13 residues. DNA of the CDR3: TGTGCCAGCAGCCCTGGGGGGGCCCATGAGCAGTTCTTC. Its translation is CASSPGGAHEQFF.

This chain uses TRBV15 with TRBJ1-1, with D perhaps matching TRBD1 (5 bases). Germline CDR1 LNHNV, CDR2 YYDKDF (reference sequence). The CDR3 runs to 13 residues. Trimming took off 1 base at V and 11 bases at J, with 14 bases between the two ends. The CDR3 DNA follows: TGTGCCACCAGCAGAGGGGCGGACCGGGGGGCTTTCTTT. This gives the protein CATSRGADRGAFF.

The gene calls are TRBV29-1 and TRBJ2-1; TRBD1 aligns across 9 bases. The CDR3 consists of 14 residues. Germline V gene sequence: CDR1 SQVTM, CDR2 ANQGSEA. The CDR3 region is CGGEQGAGVNEQFF. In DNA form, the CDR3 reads TGCGGCGGAGAACAGGGGGCTGGGGTCAATGAGCAGTTCTTC.

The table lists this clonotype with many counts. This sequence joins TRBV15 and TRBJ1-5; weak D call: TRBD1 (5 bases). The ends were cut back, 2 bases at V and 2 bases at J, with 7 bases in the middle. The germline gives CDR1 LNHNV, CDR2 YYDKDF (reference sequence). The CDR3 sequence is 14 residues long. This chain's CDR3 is CATSRQGRNQPQHF. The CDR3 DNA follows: TGTGCCACCAGCAGACAGGGTCGCAATCAGCCCCAGCATTTT.

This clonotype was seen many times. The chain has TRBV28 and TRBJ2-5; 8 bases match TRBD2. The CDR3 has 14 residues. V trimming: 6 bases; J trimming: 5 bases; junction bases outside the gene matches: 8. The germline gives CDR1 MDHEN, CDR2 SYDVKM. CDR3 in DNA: TGTGCCAGCAGCCCGGGGGGGGGGATGGAGACCCAGTACTTC. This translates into CASSPGGGMETQYF.